Below, 28 T cell receptor beta chains from the same sample are listed, as sequenced in a study of neurological immune-mediated disorders. TCRdb itself ran the 5' RACE reads through MiXCR, one entry per CDR3 protein. The sample has more than 30,000 distinct CDR3 sequences; roughly 15% are singletons. Time point given: technical triplicate 2. Sequenced material: CD4+ T cells from blood. These receptors were taken from a female donor with HTLV-1-associated myelopathy (HAM/TSP).

This clonotype was counted many times. The rearrangement joins TRBV19 to TRBJ1-5, with D perhaps TRBD1 (5 bases). The V gene's germline CDR1 is LNHDA and CDR2 SQIVND (reference sequence). Trimming left V 5 bases short and J 4 bases short, with 15 bases between. This CDR3 region has 15 residues. The CDR3 spells CASSRGATLNQPQHF. As DNA, the CDR3 is TGTGCCAGTAGTCGCGGGGCAACCTTAAATCAGCCCCAGCATTTT.

In this sample, this clonotype turned up many times. This rearrangement joins TRBV7-2 to TRBJ1-6; TRBD1 matches 7 bases. V was pared by 1 base and J by 7 bases, with 4 bases of the junction left unmatched. Germline values: CDR1 SGHTA, CDR2 FQGNSA. The CDR3 covers 15 residues. CDR3 nucleotide sequence: TGTGCCAGCAGCTTAGGGGACAGACAAAATTCACCCCTCCACTTT. Its protein is CASSLGDRQNSPLHF.

The V gene is TRBV5-1, the J gene TRBJ2-1, with 8 positions matching TRBD2. Germline assignment: CDR1 SGHRS and CDR2 YFSETQ. J was trimmed by 9 bases and V by 5 bases; bases with no gene match: 10. The CDR3 is made up of 14 amino acids. DNA of the CDR3: TGCGCCAGCAGGTCCGGGACTAGAAATCCTGAGCAGTTCTTC. Translated, it gives CASRSGTRNPEQFF.

This clonotype was counted ten times or more. The chain recombines TRBV20-1 with TRBJ2-7; unclear D gene. This CDR3 is 13 amino acids long. V was clipped by 4 bases and J by 3 bases, with 13 bases between them. Germline CDR1 reads DFQATT; CDR2 reads SNEGSKA (reference sequence). The CDR3 loop is CSATGPDYYEQYF. The CDR3 DNA reads TGCAGTGCTACAGGACCGGATTACTACGAGCAGTACTTC.

This clonotype was counted at least ten times. This chain joins TRBV5-1 and TRBJ2-1; possible D gene TRBD1, 5 bases. The germline V and J ends were trimmed by 4 bases and 4 bases, with 9 bases remaining between them. The CDR3 is made up of 13 amino acids. Germline V gene data show CDR1 as SGHRS and CDR2 as YFSETQ. CDR3 nucleotide sequence: TGCGCCAGCAGCGAGGACACGTACAATGAGCAGTTCTTC. It codes for CASSEDTYNEQFF.

The table lists this clonotype with many counts. The chain combines TRBV12-3 or TRBV12-4 with TRBJ2-3; a weak D match, TRBD2 (6 bases). Deletions cut 3 bases from V and 5 bases from J, with 12 bases between. This CDR3 spans 14 amino acids. CDR3 loop: CASSFGGNGDTQYF. Written as DNA, the CDR3 is TGTGCCAGCAGTTTCGGGGGAAATGGAGATACGCAGTATTTT.

This clonotype was counted many times. The chain links TRBV5-1 to TRBJ2-3; 8 positions agree with TRBD2. Trimming removed 0 bases from V and 8 bases from J; junction bases left unmatched: 8. The CDR3 length is 15 residues. CDR1 SGHRS and CDR2 YFSETQ come from the germline V gene. The CDR3 bases are TGCGCCAGCAGCTTGGAGGGAGCGGGAGAGGGTACGCAGTATTTT. Protein product: CASSLEGAGEGTQYF.

The sample holds a few counts of this clonotype. This chain joins TRBV6-1 and TRBJ2-5, with TRBD2 matching over 10 bases. Losses at the gene ends were 1 base for V and 5 bases for J; bases not matched to a gene: 7. The germline V gene has CDR1 MNHNS and CDR2 SASEGT. The CDR3 is 16 amino acids. The CDR3, as DNA: TGTGCCAGCAGTGAAGTCCTAGCGGGGGCGCGGGAGACCCAGTACTTC. Translation: CASSEVLAGARETQYF.

This rearrangement joins TRBV6-2 or TRBV6-3 to TRBJ2-1; 10 bases are a match to TRBD2. Germline trimming cut 4 bases from V and 0 bases from J; bases unmatched to any gene: 12. This CDR3 has 19 amino acids. The germline gives CDR1 MNHEY, CDR2 SVGEGT. The CDR3 loop is CASSSGLAVALSSYNEQFF. Written as DNA, the CDR3 is TGTGCCAGCAGTTCCGGACTAGCGGTGGCGCTTAGCTCCTACAATGAGCAGTTCTTC.

This clonotype ranks as medium-sized (0.01 to 0.1%). V is TRBV5-1 and J is TRBJ2-5; D is unresolved. Germline V lookup: CDR1 SGHRS, CDR2 YFSETQ. The CDR3 is 13 residues long. V gave up 1 base and J gave up 4 bases, with 8 bases separating them. The CDR3 region is CASSLNLGETQYF. The CDR3 bases are TGCGCCAGCAGCTTGAATCTGGGAGAGACCCAGTACTTC.

In its sample, this clonotype was seen many times. The chain uses TRBV5-1 and TRBJ1-5; no clear D gene. There are 15 residues in the CDR3. Trimming took off 4 bases at V and 2 bases at J, with 13 bases between the two ends. Germline CDR1 reads SGHRS; CDR2 reads YFSETQ. The CDR3 coding sequence is TGCGCCAGCAGCAGGAGTAAGCCTGGCAATCAGCCCCAGCATTTT. Translated, it gives CASSRSKPGNQPQHF.

This clonotype was seen many times. This sequence joins TRBV12-3 or TRBV12-4 and TRBJ2-5, with D possibly matching TRBD2 (6 bases). V dropped 2 bases and J dropped 4 bases, with 11 bases sitting between them. The CDR3 extends over 14 amino acids. In DNA form, the CDR3 reads TGTGCCAGCAGTTTATCCGGGGGTATAGAGACCCAGTACTTC. This translates into CASSLSGGIETQYF.

This clonotype was recorded many times. At one end the junction does not follow the germline gene, possibly because of a read error. The chain couples TRBV20-1 to TRBJ2-3; TRBD2 agrees at 12 bases. The CDR3 loop spans 13 amino acids. Germline CDR1 DFQATT, CDR2 SNEGSKA (reference sequence). CDR3 sequence: CRASGGASDTQYF. The CDR3 DNA is TGCAGGGCTAGCGGGGGGGCGTCAGATACGCAGTATTTT.

In its sample, this clonotype was seen a few times. This sequence joins TRBV18 and TRBJ2-2; perhaps TRBD2 as D (6 bases). Trimming took off 5 bases at V and 1 base at J, with 11 bases between the two ends. Germline values: CDR1 KGHSH, CDR2 LQKENI. The CDR3 sequence is 15 residues long. The DNA of the CDR3 is TGTGCCAGCTCAGGCGGGACGGTGAACACCGGGGAGCTGTTTTTT. It yields the protein CASSGGTVNTGELFF.

With regard to this clonotype: One end of the junction is discordant with germline, which a read error may explain. This rearrangement joins TRBV28 to TRBJ1-6, with 7 bases identical to TRBD1. CDR3 size: 16 residues. The germline V gene has CDR1 MDHEN and CDR2 SYDVKM. CDR3 region: CAGSLGGGGVGSPLHF. The CDR3 nucleotides read TGTGCCGGCAGTTTAGGGGGAGGGGGCGTAGGATCACCCCTCCACTTT.

This clonotype was counted at least ten times. J is TRBJ1-2 and V is TRBV6-5, with TRBD1 matching 8 bases. The V and J ends lost 6 bases and 5 bases, in that order; junction bases with no gene match: 14. The CDR3 length is 16 residues. Germline values: CDR1 MNHEY, CDR2 SVGAGI. The chain's CDR3 is CASRTGQGFIGYGYTF. The CDR3 nucleotides are TGTGCCAGCAGGACTGGACAGGGCTTCATAGGTTATGGCTACACCTTC.

This clonotype came up many times. This rearrangement joins TRBV20-1 to TRBJ2-7, with D possibly TRBD2 on 6 matching bases. The CDR3 contains 14 residues. Trimming shortened V by 5 bases and J by 0 bases, and 14 bases separated the two germline ends. From germline, CDR1 is DFQATT and CDR2 SNEGSKA (reference sequence). DNA of the CDR3: TGCAGTGCTGGCCGGGACGGGAGCTCCTACGAGCAGTACTTC. It is translated as CSAGRDGSSYEQYF.

This clonotype was seen many times. The chain couples TRBV6-2 or TRBV6-3 to TRBJ2-7; D is perhaps TRBD1 or TRBD2 (5 bases each). Germline loops: CDR1 MNHEY, CDR2 SVGEGT. V was trimmed by 2 bases and J by 7 bases, leaving 9 bases between them. The CDR3 runs 12 residues. The CDR3 nucleotides read TGTGCCAGCAGTTACCCGGGACGGGAGCAGTACTTC. Residues: CASSYPGREQYF.

In its sample, this clonotype was seen many times. The V gene is TRBV7-2, the J gene TRBJ1-1, with TRBD1 matching 7 bases. This CDR3 is 14 amino acids long. V was clipped by 5 bases and J by 7 bases; unmatched bases: 10. CDR1 and CDR2 from the germline V gene are SGHTA and FQGNSA. The CDR3 region has the DNA TGTGCCAGCAGCCCAACCACGACAGGGTATGAAGCTTTCTTT. This gives the protein CASSPTTTGYEAFF.

This chain connects TRBV7-8 to TRBJ1-1; 7 nucleotides match TRBD1. The CDR3 sequence is 14 residues long. V lost 8 bases and J lost 3; bases outside the gene matches: 9. CDR1 is SGHVS, CDR2 FQNEAQ, per germline. The CDR3 nucleotides read TGTGCCAGCGTCAACAGGGGTTCGGACACTGAAGCTTTCTTT. Amino acid sequence: CASVNRGSDTEAFF.

Ten or more counts support this clonotype. V gene TRBV19 combines with J gene TRBJ2-7; TRBD1 agrees at 7 bases. Trimming took 0 bases from V and 2 from J; bases not matched to a gene: 4. Looked up from germline, CDR1 is LNHDA and CDR2 is SQIVND (reference sequence). The CDR3 is 15 residues long. CDR3 protein: CASSIDGTVTYEQYF. The CDR3 region has the DNA TGTGCCAGTAGTATAGACGGGACAGTCACCTACGAGCAGTACTTC.

This clonotype was picked up many times. The chain couples TRBV2 to TRBJ2-1; D is undetermined. Per germline, CDR1 SNHLY and CDR2 FYNNEI. The CDR3 loop spans 15 amino acids. V lost 0 bases to trimming and J lost 6 bases, with 12 bases between them. The CDR3 DNA follows: TGTGCCAGCAGTGAAGCCCCGATTATGGCCAATGAGCAGTTCTTC. Translated: CASSEAPIMANEQFF.

This clonotype was observed many times. The rearrangement links TRBV5-1 to TRBJ1-2, with TRBD1 identical over 9 bases. CDR1 and CDR2 from the germline V gene are SGHRS and YFSETQ. V dropped 0 bases and J dropped 4; count of bases not matched to a gene: 4. This CDR3 is built from 15 residues. The CDR3 is CASSLEPTGGYGYTF. DNA of the CDR3: TGCGCCAGCAGCTTGGAACCGACAGGGGGCTATGGCTACACCTTC.

This clonotype was detected ten times or more. The gene calls are TRBV27 and TRBJ2-7; no clear D. The CDR3 runs 16 residues. V gave up 0 bases and J gave up 3 bases, with 15 bases separating them. Germline V lookup: CDR1 MNHEY, CDR2 SMNVEV (reference sequence). For the CDR3, the DNA is TGTGCCAGCAGTTTATCTATGTCCACTACCTACTACGAGCAGTACTTC. This codes for CASSLSMSTTYYEQYF.

As to this clonotype: An end of the junction differs from the germline gene, which may be a read error. The chain is built from TRBV29-1 and TRBJ1-5, with TRBD1 matching over 8 bases. The germline CDR1 and CDR2 sequences are SQVTM and ANQGSEA. The CDR3 runs to 12 residues. CDR3 in amino acids: CSVATGGQPQHF. The CDR3 DNA sequence: TGCAGCGTTGCCACAGGGGGTCAGCCACAGCATTTT.

This clonotype was observed at least ten times. This chain uses TRBV7-2 with TRBJ2-3, with 12 bases aligning to TRBD2. Trimming took 5 bases from V and 4 from J; bases not matched to a gene: 4. The CDR3 is made up of 15 amino acids. Looked up from germline, CDR1 is SGHTA and CDR2 is FQGNSA. The CDR3: CASSPRTSGADTQYF. In nucleotides, the CDR3 is TGTGCCAGCAGCCCAAGGACTAGCGGGGCAGATACGCAGTATTTT.

This clonotype was detected a few times. A much larger clone differs from this one at a single base, so this may be a read error. The rearrangement links TRBV21-1 to TRBJ2-7; the table calls TRBD2, which could not be checked here. TRBV21-1 is deemed a pseudogene. CDR3 length: 15 residues. CDR3 residues: CASSTGTSGTYEQYF. In nucleotides, the CDR3 is TGTGCCAGCAGTACTGGGACTAGCGGGACCTACGAGCAGTACTTC.

This clonotype has a count of ten or more. The chain carries TRBV29-1 and TRBJ1-1; no clear D. V lost 3 bases, J lost 6 bases, and 8 bases lay in between. Germline values: CDR1 SQVTM, CDR2 ANQGSEA. The CDR3 sequence is 11 residues long. The CDR3 sequence is CSVEVVAEAFF. In nucleotides, the CDR3 is TGCAGCGTTGAGGTGGTGGCTGAAGCTTTCTTT.